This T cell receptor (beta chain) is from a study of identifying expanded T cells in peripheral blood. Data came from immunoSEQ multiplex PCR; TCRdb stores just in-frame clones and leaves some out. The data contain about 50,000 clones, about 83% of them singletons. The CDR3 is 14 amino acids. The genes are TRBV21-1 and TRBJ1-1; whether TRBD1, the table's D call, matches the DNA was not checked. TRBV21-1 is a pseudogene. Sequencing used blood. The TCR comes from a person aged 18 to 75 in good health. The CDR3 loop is CASSKYSGYTEAFF. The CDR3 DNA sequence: TGTGCCAGCAGCAAATATTCAGGGTACACTGAAGCTTTCTTT.